These T cell receptor beta chains were read from a single sample in a study of blood T cell repertoires in COVID-19. TCRdb's table, derived via immunoSEQ multiplex PCR, lists solely in-frame clones and lacks some. The data show 60,000 to 85,000 clones, with approximately 80% seen just once and around 43% held by the top ten. Specimen: peripheral blood. These receptor sequences come from a man older than 75 with acute or convalescent COVID-19. The CDR3 runs from the conserved cysteine through the conserved F or W. A D gene is named only where the DNA matches it firmly. A row's size may be missing; if present it is once, few, many or a size class.

d_call	v_call	j_call	clone_size	cdr3_nt	cdr3_aa
.	TRBV7-9	TRBJ2-3	.	TGTGCCAGCAGCTTAGGGTCCCAGAGCACAGATACGCAGTATTTT	CASSLGSQSTDTQYF
TRBD1	TRBV7-2	TRBJ1-4	.	TGTGCCAGCAGTCCGGACAGGGGGAATGAAAAACTGTTTTTT	CASSPDRGNEKLFF
TRBD1	TRBV28	TRBJ1-6	.	TGTGCCAGCAGGTCGGGACAGGGGGGTTCACCCCTCCACTTT	CASRSGQGGSPLHF
TRBD1	TRBV11-3	TRBJ2-7	.	TGTGCCAGCAGCTCCACAGGGGCCTACGAGCAGTACTTC	CASSSTGAYEQYF
TRBD2	TRBV14	TRBJ2-7	.	TGTGCCAGCAGCCGATGGGCGGGAGCCCTCTACGAGCAGTACTTC	CASSRWAGALYEQYF
.	TRBV4-1	TRBJ2-2	.	TGCGCCAGCAGCCGCGCATACCCCCCCGGGGAGCTGTTTTTT	CASSRAYPPGELFF
.	TRBV18	TRBJ1-1	.	TGTGCCAGCTCACCAATAACAGTTATACAGGATCGGAATGATAACACTGAAGCTTTCTTT	CASSPITVIQDRNDNTEAFF
.	TRBV4-3	TRBJ1-2	.	TGCGCCAGCAGCCAAGATCAAACAGGGTCTGTCTATGGCTACACCTTC	CASSQDQTGSVYGYTF
TRBD1	TRBV29-1	TRBJ1-2	.	TGCAGCGTTGAAGCAAGGAGGCAGGGGGGATCCCAAGGCTACACCTTC	CSVEARRQGGSQGYTF
TRBD1	TRBV3-1/TRBV3-2	TRBJ1-4	few	TGTGCCAGCAGCGCCCGGGACAGAGATGAAAAACTGTTTTTT	CASSARDRDEKLFF
.	TRBV3-1/TRBV3-2	TRBJ1-6	.	TGTGCCAGCAGCCAAGATCAGGGTGGCAATAATTCACCCCTCCACTTT	CASSQDQGGNNSPLHF
.	TRBV5-6	TRBJ1-4	.	TGTGCCAGCAGCTTGGCCGGCAGGTCGGCTAATGAAAAACTGTTTTTT	CASSLAGRSANEKLFF
.	TRBV6-5	TRBJ1-6	.	TGTGCCAGCAGTTTTATAGGGGAACCGAATTCACCCCTCCACTTT	CASSFIGEPNSPLHF
TRBD2	TRBV9	TRBJ2-1	.	TGTGCCAGCAGCGGCACCCCGGGGGGTGTTGAGCAGTTCTTC	CASSGTPGGVEQFF
.	TRBV7-8	TRBJ2-7	.	TGTGCCAGCAGCTTAAATGGGCTAGCATCCACGGTGGAGCAGTACTTC	CASSLNGLASTVEQYF
TRBD1	TRBV19	TRBJ1-3	.	TGTGCCAGTAGTACGGGTGGGACAGCTTCTGGAAACACCATATATTTT	CASSTGGTASGNTIYF
.	TRBV7-2	TRBJ1-4	once	TGTGCCAGCAGCCAGACAGGCCAGCGGGGTGAAAAACTGTTTTTT	CASSQTGQRGEKLFF
.	TRBV6-5	TRBJ2-1	.	TGTGCCACCATTGGGTGGGGGGACAATGAGCAGTTCTTC	CATIGWGDNEQFF
.	TRBV29-1	TRBJ1-4	.	TGCAGCGTCGGGACAACTAATGAAAAACTGTTTTTT	CSVGTTNEKLFF
.	TRBV18	TRBJ2-3	.	TGTGCCAGCTCACCACCTTCGGATACGCAGTATTTT	CASSPPSDTQYF
TRBD1	TRBV19	TRBJ2-1	.	TGTGCCAGTAGTATAGATAGGTACAGGGGGCTTCCCCCGTTCTTC	CASSIDRYRGLPPFF
.	TRBV5-1	TRBJ1-1	.	TGCGCCAGCAGCGTGTCCATGAACACTGAAGCTTTCTTT	CASSVSMNTEAFF
TRBD1	TRBV4-1	TRBJ1-5	.	TGCGCCAGCAGCCCGGGACAGGGGGCTGGGGGTCAGCCCCAGCATTTT	CASSPGQGAGGQPQHF
TRBD1	TRBV5-5	TRBJ2-7	once	TGTGCCAGCAGCCCCACCGGACAGGGTAGCGACGAGCAGTACTTC	CASSPTGQGSDEQYF
.	TRBV5-8	TRBJ1-1	.	TGTGCCAGCAGCTTAACGAGGGACACTGAAGCTTTCTTT	CASSLTRDTEAFF
TRBD2	TRBV7-9	TRBJ2-1	.	TGTGCCAGCAGTACCTGGGAGGGTTACAATGAGCAGTTCTTC	CASSTWEGYNEQFF
.	TRBV5-1	TRBJ2-5	.	TGCGCCAGCAGGCGGGGACTCCAAGAGACCCAGTACTTC	CASRRGLQETQYF
.	TRBV21-1	TRBJ1-5	.	TGTGCCAGCAGCAACTGGGACAGGGGGAATCAGCCCCAGCATTTT	CASSNWDRGNQPQHF
.	TRBV7-2	TRBJ1-5	.	TGTGCCAGCAGCGACTATGGCAATCAGCCCCAGCATTTT	CASSDYGNQPQHF
TRBD1	TRBV27	TRBJ1-6	once	TGTGCCAGCAGGTCTGGACAGGGGAATTCACCCCTCCACTTT	CASRSGQGNSPLHF
.	TRBV19	TRBJ1-6	.	TGTGCCAGTAGTATCTCGGGAGGCGGTTCACCCCTCCACTTT	CASSISGGGSPLHF
TRBD1	TRBV7-9	TRBJ2-2	.	TGTGCCAGCAGCCCACCGGGACAGGGGATATCCGGGGAGCTGTTTTTT	CASSPPGQGISGELFF
TRBD1	TRBV6-2/TRBV6-3	TRBJ1-4	once	TGTGCCAGCAGTTACCAGGGGGAGCGGGAAAAACTGTTTTTT	CASSYQGEREKLFF
.	TRBV2	TRBJ1-5	.	TGTGCCAGCAGCTCCGGGGGGGGAAGGAATCAGCCCCAGCATTTT	CASSSGGGRNQPQHF
.	TRBV10-3	TRBJ1-5	.	TGTGCCATCAGTGAGTCAATTTGGCAGGGTCGCCAGCCCCAGCATTTT	CAISESIWQGRQPQHF
TRBD2	TRBV19	TRBJ2-3	.	TGTGCCAGTAGTCCCGGGACTAGCGGGGGGGATACGCAGTATTTT	CASSPGTSGGDTQYF
.	TRBV7-3	TRBJ2-3	.	TGTGCCAGCAGCTTAAGGCGGGGCCGTAACACAGATACGCAGTATTTT	CASSLRRGRNTDTQYF
TRBD1	TRBV19	TRBJ1-2	.	TGTGCCAGTAGTGTCGGACAGGGGAACCTCTATGGCTACACCTTC	CASSVGQGNLYGYTF
TRBD1	TRBV19	TRBJ2-1	.	TGTGCCAGTAGTGGGACAGGGGGGGCAGGTGAGCAGTTCTTC	CASSGTGGAGEQFF
TRBD2	TRBV9	TRBJ2-3	.	TGTGCCAGCAGCTTTAGCGGGCGGGCAGATACGCAGTATTTT	CASSFSGRADTQYF
TRBD1	TRBV5-1	TRBJ2-7	once	TGCGCCAGCAGCTCGCTGACAGGGATCTCCTACGAGCAGTGCTTC	CASSSLTGISYEQCF
TRBD2	TRBV29-1	TRBJ2-3	.	TGCAGCGTTGACGGCTTTGGGACTAGCGGGACTAGCACAGATACGCAGTATTTT	CSVDGFGTSGTSTDTQYF
.	TRBV7-2	TRBJ2-2	few	TGTGCCAGCAGCTTTGTGGACTCGAACACCGGGGAGCTGTTTTTT	CASSFVDSNTGELFF
TRBD1	TRBV19	TRBJ2-2	.	TGTGCCAGTAGTAAGGACAGGCAGAACACCGGGGAGCTGTTTTTT	CASSKDRQNTGELFF